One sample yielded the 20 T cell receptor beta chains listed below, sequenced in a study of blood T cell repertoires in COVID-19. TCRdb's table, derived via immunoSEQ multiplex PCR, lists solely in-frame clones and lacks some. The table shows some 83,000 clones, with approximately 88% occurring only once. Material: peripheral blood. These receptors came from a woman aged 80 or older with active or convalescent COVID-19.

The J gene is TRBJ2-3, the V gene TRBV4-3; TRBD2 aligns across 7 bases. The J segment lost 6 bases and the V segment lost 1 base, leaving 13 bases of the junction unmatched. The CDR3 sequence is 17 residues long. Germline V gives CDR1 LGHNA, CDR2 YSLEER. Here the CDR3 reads CASSQVLRGGRMDTQYF. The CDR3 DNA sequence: TGCGCCAGCAGCCAAGTCCTCCGTGGCGGGAGAATGGATACGCAGTATTTT.

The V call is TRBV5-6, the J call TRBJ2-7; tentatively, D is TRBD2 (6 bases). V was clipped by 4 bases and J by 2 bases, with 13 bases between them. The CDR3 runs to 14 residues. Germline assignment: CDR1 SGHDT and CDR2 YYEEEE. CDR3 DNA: TGTGCCAGCAGCCCGGTTGGAGGGGCCTACGAGCAGTACTTC. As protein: CASSPVGGAYEQYF.

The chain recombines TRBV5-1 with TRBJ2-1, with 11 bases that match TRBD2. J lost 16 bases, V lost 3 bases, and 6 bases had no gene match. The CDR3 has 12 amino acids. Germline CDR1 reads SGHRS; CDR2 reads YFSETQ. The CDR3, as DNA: TGCGCCAGCAGCTCAGATAGCGGGAGGGCCTTCTTC. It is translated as CASSSDSGRAFF.

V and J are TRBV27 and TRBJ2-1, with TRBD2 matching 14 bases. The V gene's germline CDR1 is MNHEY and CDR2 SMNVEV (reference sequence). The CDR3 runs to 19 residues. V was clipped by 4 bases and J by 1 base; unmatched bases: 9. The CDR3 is CASSSGLAGDWASYNEQFF. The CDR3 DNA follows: TGTGCCAGCAGTTCGGGACTAGCGGGAGACTGGGCGTCCTACAATGAGCAGTTCTTC.

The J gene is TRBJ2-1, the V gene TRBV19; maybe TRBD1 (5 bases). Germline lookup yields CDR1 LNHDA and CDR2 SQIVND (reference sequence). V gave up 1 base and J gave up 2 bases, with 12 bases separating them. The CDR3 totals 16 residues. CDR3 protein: CASSIARQFTYNEQFF. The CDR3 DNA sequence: TGTGCCAGTAGTATAGCAAGACAGTTTACCTACAATGAGCAGTTCTTC.

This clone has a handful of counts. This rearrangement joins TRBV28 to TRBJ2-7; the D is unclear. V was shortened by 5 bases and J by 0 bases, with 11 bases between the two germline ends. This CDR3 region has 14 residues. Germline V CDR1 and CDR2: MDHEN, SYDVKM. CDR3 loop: CASSPPASSYEQYF. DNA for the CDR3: TGTGCCAGCAGTCCCCCAGCTAGCTCCTACGAGCAGTACTTC. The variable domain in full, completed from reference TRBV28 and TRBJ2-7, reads DVKVTQSSRYLVKRTGEKVFLECVQDMDHENMFWYRQDPGLGLRLIYFSYDVKMKEKGDIPEGYSVSREKKERFSLILESASTNQTSMYLCASSPPASSYEQYFGPGTRLTVT.

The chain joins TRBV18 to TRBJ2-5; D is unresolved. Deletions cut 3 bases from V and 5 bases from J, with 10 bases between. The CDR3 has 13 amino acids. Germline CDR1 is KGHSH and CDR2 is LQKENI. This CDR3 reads CASSPPSEETQYF. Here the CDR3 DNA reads TGTGCCAGCTCACCCCCCTCGGAGGAGACCCAGTACTTC. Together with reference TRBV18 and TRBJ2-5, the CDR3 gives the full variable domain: NAGVMQNPRHLVRRRGQEARLRCSPMKGHSHVYWYRQLPEEGLKFMVYLQKENIIDESGMPKERFSAEFPKEGPSILRIQQVVRGDSAAYFCASSPPSEETQYFGPGTRLLVL.

The CDR3 protein is CASSLVLAGGQETQYF. As DNA, the CDR3 is TGTGCCAGCAGCTTGGTTCTAGCGGGAGGGCAAGAGACCCAGTACTTC. The rearrangement joins TRBV5-5 to TRBJ2-5; TRBD2 aligns across 12 bases. J gave up 2 bases and V 0 bases, and 2 bases lay outside the gene matches. The CDR3 extends over 16 amino acids. The germline V gene has CDR1 SGHKS and CDR2 YYEKEE (reference sequence).

This CDR3 is CAIGQGHNSPLHF. CDR3 sequence (DNA): TGTGCCATAGGACAGGGCCATAATTCACCCCTCCACTTT. This chain uses TRBV27 with TRBJ1-6, with TRBD1 identical over 8 bases. The CDR3 spans 13 residues. Germline CDR1 and CDR2: MNHEY and SMNVEV (reference sequence). With V trimmed by 10 bases and J by 5 bases, 4 bases remained unmatched.

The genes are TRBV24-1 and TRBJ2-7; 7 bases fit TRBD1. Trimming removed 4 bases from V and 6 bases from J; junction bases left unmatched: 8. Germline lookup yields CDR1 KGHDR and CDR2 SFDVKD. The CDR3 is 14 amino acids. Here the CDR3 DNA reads TGTGCCACCAGTGACCCCGGGACAGCAGGCGAGCAGTACTTC. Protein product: CATSDPGTAGEQYF.

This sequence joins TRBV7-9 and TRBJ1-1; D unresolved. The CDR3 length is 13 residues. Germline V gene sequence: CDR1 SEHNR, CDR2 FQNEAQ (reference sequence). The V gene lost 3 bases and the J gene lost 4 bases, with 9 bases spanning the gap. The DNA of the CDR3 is TGTGCCAGCAGCTTCGAGCCCTTCACTGAAGCTTTCTTT. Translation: CASSFEPFTEAFF.

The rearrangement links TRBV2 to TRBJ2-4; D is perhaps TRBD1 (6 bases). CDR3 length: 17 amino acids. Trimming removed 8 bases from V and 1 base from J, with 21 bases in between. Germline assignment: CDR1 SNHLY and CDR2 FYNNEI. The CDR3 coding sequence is TGTGCCAGCTGGTCAGGGGCTCTGCTATTTGCCAAAAACATTCAGTACTTC. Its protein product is CASWSGALLFAKNIQYF.

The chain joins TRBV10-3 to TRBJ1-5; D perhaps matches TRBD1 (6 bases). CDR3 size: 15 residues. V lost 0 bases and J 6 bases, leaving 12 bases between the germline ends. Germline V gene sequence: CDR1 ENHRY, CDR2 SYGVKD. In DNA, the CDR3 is TGTGCCATCAGTGAGTCTAAGGGGGAAAGTCAGCCCCAGCATTTT. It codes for CAISESKGESQPQHF.

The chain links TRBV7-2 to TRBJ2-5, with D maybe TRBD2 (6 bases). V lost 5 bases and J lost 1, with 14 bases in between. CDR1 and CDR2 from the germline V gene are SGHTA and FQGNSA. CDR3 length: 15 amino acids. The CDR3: CASSPSRGFQETQYF. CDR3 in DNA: TGTGCCAGCAGCCCAAGTCGGGGGTTCCAAGAGACCCAGTACTTC.

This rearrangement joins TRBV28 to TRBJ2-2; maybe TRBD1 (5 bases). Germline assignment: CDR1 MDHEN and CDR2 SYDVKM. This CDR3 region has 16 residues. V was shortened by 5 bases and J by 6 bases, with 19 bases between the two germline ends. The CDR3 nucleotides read TGTGCCAGCAGTCCCGAGTGGGTTGGGGCGGCCGGGGAGCTGTTTTTT. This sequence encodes CASSPEWVGAAGELFF.

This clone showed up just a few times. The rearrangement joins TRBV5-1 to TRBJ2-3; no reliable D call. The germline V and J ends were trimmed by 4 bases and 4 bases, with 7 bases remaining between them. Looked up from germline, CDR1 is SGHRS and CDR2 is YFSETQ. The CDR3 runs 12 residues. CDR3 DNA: TGCGCCAGCAGCCCCCCGGCAGATACGCAGTATTTT. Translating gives CASSPPADTQYF.

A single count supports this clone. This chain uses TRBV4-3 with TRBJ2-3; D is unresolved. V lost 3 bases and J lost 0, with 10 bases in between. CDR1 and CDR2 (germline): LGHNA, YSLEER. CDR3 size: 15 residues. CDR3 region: CASSQSEASTDTQYF. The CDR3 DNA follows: TGCGCCAGCAGCCAGTCTGAGGCTAGCACAGATACGCAGTATTTT.

For the CDR3, the DNA is TGTGCCAGTAGTACGGGACAGCTCCCGTACAATGAGCAGTTCTTC. This gives the protein CASSTGQLPYNEQFF. The chain couples TRBV19 to TRBJ2-1; 7 bases fit TRBD1. Germline values: CDR1 LNHDA, CDR2 SQIVND (reference sequence). Trimming cost V 4 bases and J 4 bases; bases outside gene matches: 7. This CDR3 is 15 amino acids long.

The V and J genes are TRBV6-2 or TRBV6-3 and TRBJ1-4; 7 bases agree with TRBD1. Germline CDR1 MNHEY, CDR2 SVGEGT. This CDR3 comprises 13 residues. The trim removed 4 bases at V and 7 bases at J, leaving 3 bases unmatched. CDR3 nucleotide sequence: TGTGCCAGCAGTTCCGGGACAGTTGAAAAACTGTTTTTT. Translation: CASSSGTVEKLFF.

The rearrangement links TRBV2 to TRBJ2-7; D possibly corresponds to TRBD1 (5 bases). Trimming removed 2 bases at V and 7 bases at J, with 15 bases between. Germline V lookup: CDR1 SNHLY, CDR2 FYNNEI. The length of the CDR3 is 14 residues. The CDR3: CASSERQGRGEQYF. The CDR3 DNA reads TGTGCCAGCAGTGAAAGGCAGGGAAGGGGAGAGCAGTACTTC.